This entry features one T cell receptor beta chain sequence. Its antigen is not identified. The sample comes from a study of cytomegalovirus exposure and HLA in healthy donors. The J segment lost 5 bases and the V segment lost 6 bases, leaving 13 bases of the junction unmatched. The CDR3 runs 17 residues. Germline CDR1 is SNHLY and CDR2 is FYNNEI. Study-level results: In a later analysis, most CMV-associated TCR beta chains appeared HLA-restricted. In vitro work confirmed that a few CMV-associated chains recognize CMV antigens.

This PCR relied on a set of 60 Vbeta primers and 13 Jbeta primers. Some clones are missing from TCRdb's copy, which holds only in-frame ones; the method was immunoSEQ multiplex PCR. The sample gives about 64,000 clones, about 85% of which show up once; approximately 12% is in the top ten. The rearrangement links TRBV2 to TRBJ2-2; 9 bases agree with TRBD1. Sequenced: PBMCs. The clonotype originates from a female donor in good health and CMV-seronegative. CDR3 loop: CASRGTGSKAGTGELFF. The CDR3, as DNA: TGTGCCAGCAGAGGGACAGGGTCAAAAGCCGGGACCGGGGAGCTGTTTTTT.